The 32 T cell receptor beta chains below were found in one sample sequenced in a study of cytomegalovirus exposure and HLA in healthy donors. Use of 60 Vbeta and 13 Jbeta primers characterized the PCR. Libraries were prepared by immunoSEQ multiplex PCR; TCRdb keeps only in-frame clonotypes and omits some of them. The sample contains 89,000 or so clones, about four fifths of which appear only once. The sequenced sample consisted of PBMCs. The receptors were sampled from a man younger than 35 in good health and CMV-seropositive.

The chain links TRBV7-8 to TRBJ2-3; no reliable D call. This CDR3 has 15 residues. Deletions cut 5 bases from V and 1 base from J, with 13 bases between. CDR1 SGHVS and CDR2 FQNEAQ come from the germline V gene. The CDR3 sequence: CASSRWVAGTDTQYF. In DNA, the CDR3 is TGTGCCAGCAGCCGTTGGGTAGCTGGCACAGATACGCAGTATTTT.

Points on this clone: Other nucleotide sequences in the sample specify the same CDR3. CDR3 sequence reads: CSVELAGGREQYF. The CDR3 DNA reads TGCAGCGTTGAACTTGCGGGGGGGCGCGAGCAGTACTTC. The chain links TRBV29-1 to TRBJ2-7, with 9 nucleotides matching TRBD2. After removal of 2 bases from V and 6 bases from J, the junction contained 5 bases not matched to a gene. This CDR3 is built from 13 residues. Germline lookup yields CDR1 SQVTM and CDR2 ANQGSEA.

The table lists this clone with a count of one. V and J are TRBV28 and TRBJ2-3, with 9 bases aligning to TRBD2. Germline V CDR1 and CDR2: MDHEN, SYDVKM. The CDR3 is made up of 16 amino acids. V shed 4 bases and J 5 bases; nucleotides not matched to a gene: 10. CDR3 residues: CASSSPGGGAEDTQYF. The DNA for the CDR3 is TGTGCCAGCAGTTCCCCGGGCGGGGGGGCTGAAGATACGCAGTATTTT.

V and J are TRBV9 and TRBJ2-5; D perhaps matches TRBD2 (6 bases). Germline CDR1 SGDLS, CDR2 YYNGEE. The V gene lost 4 bases and the J gene lost 4 bases, with 11 bases spanning the gap. The CDR3 spans 13 residues. CDR3 in DNA: TGTGCCAGCAGCTCAGGGCGGGGAGAGACCCAGTACTTC. As protein: CASSSGRGETQYF.

This clone was counted only a few times. The chain employs TRBV6-6 and TRBJ1-2, with D tentatively TRBD1 (6 bases). The CDR3 sequence is 12 residues long. The germline gives CDR1 MNHNY, CDR2 SVGAGI (reference sequence). V lost 6 bases to trimming and J lost 4 bases, with 9 bases between them. The CDR3 sequence is CASSPGAYGYTF. For the CDR3, the DNA is TGTGCCAGCAGCCCAGGGGCCTATGGCTACACCTTC.

This sequence joins TRBV5-6 and TRBJ2-5; D is unclear. Trimming pared 3 bases from V and 3 bases from J, leaving 12 bases between. Germline CDR1 reads SGHDT; CDR2 reads YYEEEE. CDR3 length equals 14 residues. CDR3 residues: CASSSDWIEETQYF. The CDR3 region has the DNA TGTGCCAGCAGCTCCGACTGGATTGAAGAGACCCAGTACTTC.

This clone was seen only a few times. Because it lacks the conserved phenylalanine or tryptophan at the end, this CDR3 is likely a read error. The chain carries TRBV7-6 and TRBJ2-2, with 7 bases matching TRBD2. There are 15 residues in the CDR3. CDR1 SGHVS and CDR2 FNYEAQ come from the germline V gene. After removal of 5 bases from V and 5 bases from J, the junction contained 8 bases not matched to a gene. The CDR3 reads CASSPTQGGTGELFV. DNA of the CDR3: TGTGCCAGCAGCCCGACTCAGGGAGGGACCGGGGAGCTGTTTGTT.

This chain joins TRBV27 and TRBJ2-1, with D uncertain. This CDR3 has 16 amino acids. Trimming removed 5 bases at V and 4 bases at J, with 18 bases between. The V gene's germline CDR1 is MNHEY and CDR2 SMNVEV (reference sequence). In nucleotides, the CDR3 is TGTGCCAGCAGTCCACAGACCGCCGGATCGTACAATGAGCAGTTCTTC. The encoded protein is CASSPQTAGSYNEQFF.

The DNA of the CDR3 is TGTGCCAGCAGCCCCCGCACGGTCCTCCAAGAGACCCAGTACTTC. Its translation is CASSPRTVLQETQYF. V and J are TRBV28 and TRBJ2-5, with D uncertain. The germline V and J ends were trimmed by 6 bases and 1 base, with 15 bases remaining between them. This CDR3 comprises 15 residues. The germline V gene has CDR1 MDHEN and CDR2 SYDVKM. Combining the CDR3 with reference TRBV28 and TRBJ2-5 gives the whole variable domain DVKVTQSSRYLVKRTGEKVFLECVQDMDHENMFWYRQDPGLGLRLIYFSYDVKMKEKGDIPEGYSVSREKKERFSLILESASTNQTSMYLCASSPRTVLQETQYFGPGTRLLVL.

CDR3 sequence: CSVEVKGDRLTQYF. Here the CDR3 DNA reads TGCAGCGTTGAAGTTAAGGGGGACAGGCTAACCCAGTACTTC. V gene TRBV29-1 combines with J gene TRBJ2-7; TRBD1 matches at 8 bases. There are 14 residues in the CDR3. Losses at the gene ends were 1 base for V and 10 bases for J; bases not matched to a gene: 12. Germline V gene data show CDR1 as SQVTM and CDR2 as ANQGSEA.

J is TRBJ1-5 and V is TRBV29-1; D unresolved. The CDR3 runs 13 residues. Germline lookup yields CDR1 SQVTM and CDR2 ANQGSEA. Trimming cost V 4 bases and J 4 bases, with 11 bases left between them. The CDR3 region has the DNA TGCAGCGTTGGCGGCAGTCTTAATCAGCCCCAGCATTTT. This gives the protein CSVGGSLNQPQHF.

This clone showed up just a few times. The V gene is TRBV5-6, the J gene TRBJ1-2; 7 bases match TRBD1. The V gene end was trimmed by 0 bases and the J gene end by 7 bases; junction bases not matched to a gene: 0. CDR1 and CDR2 from the germline V gene are SGHDT and YYEEEE. The CDR3 has 12 amino acids. The CDR3 reads CASSLGQGGYTF. The CDR3 DNA reads as TGTGCCAGCAGCTTGGGACAGGGTGGCTACACCTTC. The full variable domain, completed using reference TRBV5-6 and TRBJ1-2, is DAGVTQSPTHLIKTRGQQVTLRCSPKSGHDTVSWYQQALGQGPQFIFQYYEEEERQRGNFPDRFSGHQFPNYSSELNVNALLLGDSALYLCASSLGQGGYTFGSGTRLTVV.

The chain links TRBV6-1 to TRBJ2-3, with 11 bases matching TRBD2. Germline loops: CDR1 MNHNS, CDR2 SASEGT. J lost 0 bases, V lost 2 bases, and 4 bases had no gene match. This CDR3 is built from 17 residues. The CDR3: CASSEIGLAGSTDTQYF. CDR3 sequence (DNA): TGTGCCAGCAGTGAAATCGGACTAGCGGGTAGCACAGATACGCAGTATTTT.

Of note for this clone: One junction end does not reproduce the germline sequence, and a read error may be involved. V is TRBV5-6 and J is TRBJ1-1; 10 bases map to TRBD1. The germline V gene has CDR1 SGHDT and CDR2 YYEEEE. The CDR3 is 19 residues long. The CDR3 DNA follows: TGTGCCGGCAGCCCTTTACCTTGGGACAGGGGTGTTAGGGACACTGAAGCTTTCTTT. Translating gives CAGSPLPWDRGVRDTEAFF.

This chain joins TRBV18 and TRBJ2-1, with 9 bases aligning to TRBD1. From germline, CDR1 is KGHSH and CDR2 LQKENI. The V segment lost 4 bases and the J segment 4 bases; nucleotides outside the gene matches: 8. This CDR3 comprises 16 residues. The DNA for the CDR3 is TGTGCCAGCTCACATAGCCGGGACAGGGCGTACAATGAGCAGTTCTTC. This gives the protein CASSHSRDRAYNEQFF.

The chain recombines TRBV7-2 with TRBJ2-7; TRBD2 agrees at 7 bases. V shed 1 base and J 3 bases; nucleotides not matched to a gene: 6. The CDR3 has 15 amino acids. Germline V gives CDR1 SGHTA, CDR2 FQGNSA. Here the CDR3 reads CASSLGSGQYYEQYF. The CDR3, as DNA: TGTGCCAGCAGCTTAGGTAGCGGGCAGTACTACGAGCAGTACTTC. Supplemented by reference TRBV7-2 and TRBJ2-7, the full variable domain reads GAGVSQSPSNKVTEKGKDVELRCDPISGHTALYWYRQSLGQGLEFLIYFQGNSAPDKSGLPSDRFSAERTGGSVSTLTIQRTQQEDSAVYLCASSLGSGQYYEQYFGPGTRLTVT.

This chain uses TRBV4-1 with TRBJ1-1; 7 bases match TRBD1. The germline V gene encodes CDR1 MGHRA and CDR2 YSYEKL. V shed 5 bases, J shed 6 bases, and the junction held 21 bases outside the gene matches. CDR3 length equals 18 residues. The CDR3 DNA follows: TGCGCCAGCAGCTATCCTATGGGACAGAGCTTAAATTTCCCTGAAGCTTTCTTT. This codes for CASSYPMGQSLNFPEAFF.

The rearrangement uses TRBV5-1 and TRBJ2-5; a possible D gene is TRBD2 (6 bases). V gave up 4 bases and J gave up 5 bases, with 15 bases separating them. CDR1 SGHRS and CDR2 YFSETQ come from the germline V gene. The CDR3 loop spans 14 amino acids. The CDR3 nucleotides read TGCGCCAGCAGCCCATCCGGGGGTGGGGAGACCCAGTACTTC. It encodes CASSPSGGGETQYF.

The chain's CDR3 is CASSIPKRGVNQPQHF. CDR3 DNA sequence: TGTGCCAGTAGTATACCGAAACGGGGGGTCAATCAGCCCCAGCATTTT. The V call is TRBV19, the J call TRBJ1-5, with D possibly matching TRBD1 (5 bases). Per the germline V gene, CDR1 is LNHDA and CDR2 is SQIVND (reference sequence). The CDR3 totals 16 residues. Deletions cut 2 bases from V and 3 bases from J, with 14 bases between.

This rearrangement joins TRBV19 to TRBJ2-3; D uncertain. This CDR3 contains 15 residues. The V gene lost 6 bases and the J gene lost 2 bases, with 15 bases spanning the gap. Germline CDR1 and CDR2: LNHDA and SQIVND (reference sequence). The CDR3 loop reads CASSVARPNTDTQYF. In nucleotides, the CDR3 is TGTGCCAGTAGCGTAGCACGACCTAACACAGATACGCAGTATTTT.

CDR3 loop: CASSLNPRGTDTQYF. The CDR3 nucleotides read TGCGCCAGCAGCCTCAACCCCAGGGGCACAGATACGCAGTATTTT. V is TRBV5-1 and J is TRBJ2-3; TRBD1 might be the D (5 bases). The length of the CDR3 is 15 residues. Germline loops: CDR1 SGHRS, CDR2 YFSETQ. Trimming stripped 4 bases from V and 1 base from J, with 13 bases between.

The V gene is TRBV27, the J gene TRBJ1-1; 8 bases agree with TRBD1. V lost 6 bases, J lost 8 bases, and 8 bases stayed unmatched. This CDR3 has 13 amino acids. Looked up from germline, CDR1 is MNHEY and CDR2 is SMNVEV (reference sequence). The CDR3 sequence is CASSEGQALEAFF. CDR3 coding DNA: TGTGCCAGCAGCGAGGGACAGGCGTTGGAAGCTTTCTTT.

The genes are TRBV7-9 and TRBJ2-3, with no clear D. CDR3 length: 15 residues. CDR1 and CDR2 (germline): SEHNR, FQNEAQ (reference sequence). V lost 4 bases, J lost 0 bases, and 11 bases lay in between. CDR3 sequence (DNA): TGTGCCAGCAGCTCTAACGCCTTTAGCACAGATACGCAGTATTTT. Translated, it gives CASSSNAFSTDTQYF.

This chain links TRBV5-4 with TRBJ2-7; 11 nucleotides line up with TRBD1. V lost 4 bases, J lost 2 bases, and 17 bases stayed unmatched. CDR3 length: 19 amino acids. From germline, CDR1 is SGHNT and CDR2 YYREEE (reference sequence). The CDR3, as DNA: TGTGCCAGCAGCGGAGAATCGAAGGACAGGGGGCGCTCCCCCTACGAGCAGTACTTC. Its protein is CASSGESKDRGRSPYEQYF.

V usage is TRBV5-4 and J usage is TRBJ2-7; TRBD2 matches 8 bases. J lost 2 bases, V lost 0 bases, and 4 bases had no gene match. CDR1 and CDR2 (germline): SGHNT, YYREEE (reference sequence). The CDR3 runs to 15 residues. The CDR3 DNA sequence: TGTGCCAGCAGCTTGGGGGGCGGGGGGCCCTACGAGCAGTACTTC. Residues: CASSLGGGGPYEQYF.

This clone was seen once. Sequence at one end of the junction differs from germline and may be a read error. The CDR3 DNA sequence: TGTGCCAGCAGCGATACCGGGACACGACATGATTTT. Translation: CASSDTGTRHDF. The gene calls are TRBV2 and TRBJ1-5; TRBD1 might be the D (6 bases). This CDR3 region has 12 residues. The germline gives CDR1 SNHLY, CDR2 FYNNEI.

The chain has TRBV11-2 and TRBJ1-1; D is uncertain. V was trimmed by 1 base and J by 2 bases, leaving 5 bases between them. The length of the CDR3 is 13 residues. Germline-derived CDR1 and CDR2 are SGHAT and FQNNGV. The CDR3 loop reads CASSLVLNTEAFF. In nucleotides, the CDR3 is TGTGCCAGCAGCTTAGTCCTCAACACTGAAGCTTTCTTT.

The rearrangement joins TRBV29-1 to TRBJ1-2; 7 bases are shared with TRBD1. The CDR3 has 14 amino acids. V lost 3 bases, J lost 0 bases, and 4 bases stayed unmatched. The germline V gene has CDR1 SQVTM and CDR2 ANQGSEA. The DNA for the CDR3 is TGCAGCGTTGACGGGACAGAAACTAACTATGGCTACACCTTC. It is translated as CSVDGTETNYGYTF.

Comment on this clone: The missing conserved phenylalanine or tryptophan at the end of this CDR3 makes a read error likely. This chain joins TRBV19 and TRBJ1-2, with D possibly matching TRBD1 (5 bases). CDR3 size: 15 residues. The V gene lost 4 bases and the J gene lost 4 bases, with 16 bases spanning the gap. CDR1 LNHDA and CDR2 SQIVND come from the germline V gene (reference sequence). In nucleotides, the CDR3 is TGTGCCAGTAGTAACCTCCGACAGTCGGTCTATGGCTACACCGTC. Residues: CASSNLRQSVYGYTV.

By share, this clone ranks as large (0.1 to 1%). Other DNA sequences from this sample encode an identical CDR3 as well. The CDR3: CASSESPVGGEQFF. As DNA, the CDR3 is TGTGCCAGCAGTGAATCCCCTGTCGGTGGTGAGCAGTTCTTC. The J gene is TRBJ2-1, the V gene TRBV25-1; no reliable D call. The CDR3 is made up of 14 amino acids. Per germline, CDR1 MGHDK and CDR2 SYGVNS. V lost 1 base and J lost 9, with 13 bases in between.

In DNA form, the CDR3 reads TGTGCCAGCAGCTTAGCGAGGGGGTATGAGCAGTTCTTC. It yields the protein CASSLARGYEQFF. The rearrangement joins TRBV7-2 to TRBJ2-1, with D possibly matching TRBD1 (6 bases). V shed 0 bases and J shed 8 bases, with 8 bases lying between them. The CDR3 has 13 amino acids. Germline-derived CDR1 and CDR2 are SGHTA and FQGNSA. The whole variable domain, filled in from reference TRBV7-2 and TRBJ2-1, reads GAGVSQSPSNKVTEKGKDVELRCDPISGHTALYWYRQSLGQGLEFLIYFQGNSAPDKSGLPSDRFSAERTGGSVSTLTIQRTQQEDSAVYLCASSLARGYEQFFGPGTRLTVL.

CDR3 DNA: TGTGCCAGCAGCCAAACTACCGGGAGCACTGAAGCTTTCTTT. Its translation is CASSQTTGSTEAFF. This chain uses TRBV14 with TRBJ1-1, with no clear D. The CDR3 loop spans 14 amino acids. Looked up from germline, CDR1 is SGHDN and CDR2 is FVKESK. V lost 2 bases, J lost 4 bases, and 11 bases lay in between.